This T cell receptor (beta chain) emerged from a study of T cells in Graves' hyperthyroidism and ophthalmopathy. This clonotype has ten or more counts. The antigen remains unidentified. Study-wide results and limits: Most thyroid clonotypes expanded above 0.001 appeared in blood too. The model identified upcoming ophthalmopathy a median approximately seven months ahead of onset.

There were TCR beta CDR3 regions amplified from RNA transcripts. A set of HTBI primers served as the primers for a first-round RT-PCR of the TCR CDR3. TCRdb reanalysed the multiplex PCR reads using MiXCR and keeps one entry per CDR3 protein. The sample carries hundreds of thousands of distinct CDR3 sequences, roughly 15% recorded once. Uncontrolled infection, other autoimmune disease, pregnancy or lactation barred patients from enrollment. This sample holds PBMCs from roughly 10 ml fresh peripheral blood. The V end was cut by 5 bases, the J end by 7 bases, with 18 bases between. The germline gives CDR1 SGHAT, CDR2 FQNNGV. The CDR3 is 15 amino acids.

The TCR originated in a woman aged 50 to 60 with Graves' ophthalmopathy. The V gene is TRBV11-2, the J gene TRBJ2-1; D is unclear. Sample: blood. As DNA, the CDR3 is TGTGCCAGCAGCGCCCAAGATGGGCGAATAAATGAGCAGTTCTTC. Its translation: CASSAQDGRINEQFF.